This T cell receptor (beta chain) came from a study of blood T cells in healthy people across ages. The authors ran a second PCR of 7 to 11 cycles using a sample-barcoded 5' primer and a J-beta primer mix. In TCRdb, the 5' RACE reads were re-called with MiXCR into one record per CDR3 protein. This sample has 700,000 or so distinct CDR3 sequences, with roughly 41% found just once. General study findings and limits: Nothing was known about donor CMV status, and this possibly confounded expanded clonotype changes.

This clonotype has more than one count but fewer than ten. Its antigen is currently unknown. CDR1 is MNHNS and CDR2 is SASEGT in the germline V gene. This CDR3 is built from 18 residues. The V end was cut by 4 bases, the J end by 0 bases, with 16 bases between. The receptor was derived from a man aged 80 or over in good health. Sequencing input: blood. The V gene is TRBV6-1, the J gene TRBJ2-6; TRBD1 or TRBD2 may be the D gene (5 bases each). CDR3 region: CASSGWQGPFSGANVLTF. CDR3 in DNA: TGTGCCAGCAGTGGTTGGCAGGGACCCTTCTCTGGGGCCAACGTCCTGACTTTC.